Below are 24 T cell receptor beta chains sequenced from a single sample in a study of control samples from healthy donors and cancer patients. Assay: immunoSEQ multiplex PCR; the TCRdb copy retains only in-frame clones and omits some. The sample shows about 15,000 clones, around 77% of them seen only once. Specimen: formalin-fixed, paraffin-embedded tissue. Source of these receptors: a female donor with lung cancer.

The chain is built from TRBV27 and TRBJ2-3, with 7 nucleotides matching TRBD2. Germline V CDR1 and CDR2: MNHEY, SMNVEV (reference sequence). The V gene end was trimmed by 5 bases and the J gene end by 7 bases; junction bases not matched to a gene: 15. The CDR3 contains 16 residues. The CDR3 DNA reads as TGTGCCAGCAGTCCTTTTTCGGGGGGACCCGTGTATACGCAGTATTTT. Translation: CASSPFSGGPVYTQYF.

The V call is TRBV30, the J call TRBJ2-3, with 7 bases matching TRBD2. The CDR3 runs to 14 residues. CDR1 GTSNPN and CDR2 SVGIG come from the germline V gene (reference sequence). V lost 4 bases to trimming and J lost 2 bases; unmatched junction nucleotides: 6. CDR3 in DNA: TGTGCCTGGAAGTTAAGCGGGATCACAGATACGCAGTATTTT. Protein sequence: CAWKLSGITDTQYF. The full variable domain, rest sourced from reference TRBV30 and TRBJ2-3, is SQTIHQWPATLVQPVGSPLSLECTVEGTSNPNLYWYRQAAGRGLQLLFYSVGIGQISSEVPQNLSASRPQDRQFILSSKKLLLSDSGFYLCAWKLSGITDTQYFGPGTRLTVL.

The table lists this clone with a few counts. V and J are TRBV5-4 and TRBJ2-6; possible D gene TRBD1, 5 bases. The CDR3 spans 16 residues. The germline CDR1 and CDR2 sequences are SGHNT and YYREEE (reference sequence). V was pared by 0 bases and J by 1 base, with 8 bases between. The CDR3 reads CASSLGGPSGANVLTF. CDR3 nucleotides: TGTGCCAGCAGCTTGGGGGGCCCTTCTGGGGCCAACGTCCTGACTTTC.

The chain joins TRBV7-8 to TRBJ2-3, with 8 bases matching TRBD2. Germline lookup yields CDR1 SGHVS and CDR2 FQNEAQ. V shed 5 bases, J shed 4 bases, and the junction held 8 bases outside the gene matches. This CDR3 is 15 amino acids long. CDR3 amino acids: CASSAQSGSSDTQYF. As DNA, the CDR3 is TGTGCCAGCAGCGCCCAAAGCGGGAGTTCAGATACGCAGTATTTT.

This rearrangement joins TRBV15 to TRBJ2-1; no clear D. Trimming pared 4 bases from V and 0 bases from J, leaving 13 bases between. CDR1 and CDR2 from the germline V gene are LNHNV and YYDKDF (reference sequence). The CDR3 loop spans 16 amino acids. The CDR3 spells CATSKEASSSYNEQFF. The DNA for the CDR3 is TGTGCCACCAGCAAAGAGGCAAGCAGCTCCTACAATGAGCAGTTCTTC. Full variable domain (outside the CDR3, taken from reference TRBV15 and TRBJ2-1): DAMVIQNPRYQVTQFGKPVTLSCSQTLNHNVMYWYQQKSSQAPKLLFHYYDKDFNNEADTPDNFQSRRPNTSFCFLDIRSPGLGDTAMYLCATSKEASSSYNEQFFGPGTRLTVL.

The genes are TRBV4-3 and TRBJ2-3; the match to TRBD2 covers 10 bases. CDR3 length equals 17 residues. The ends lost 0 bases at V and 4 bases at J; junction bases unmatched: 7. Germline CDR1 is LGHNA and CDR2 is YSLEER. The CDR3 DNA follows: TGCGCCAGCAGCCAAGATCCTAGCGGGAGTACCTCAGATACGCAGTATTTT. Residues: CASSQDPSGSTSDTQYF.

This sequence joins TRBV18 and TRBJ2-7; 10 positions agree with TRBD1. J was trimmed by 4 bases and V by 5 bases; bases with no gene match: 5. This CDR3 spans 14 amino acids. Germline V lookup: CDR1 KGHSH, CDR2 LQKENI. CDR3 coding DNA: TGTGCCAGCTCAGAGGGACAGGGGAGGTACGAGCAGTACTTC. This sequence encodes CASSEGQGRYEQYF.

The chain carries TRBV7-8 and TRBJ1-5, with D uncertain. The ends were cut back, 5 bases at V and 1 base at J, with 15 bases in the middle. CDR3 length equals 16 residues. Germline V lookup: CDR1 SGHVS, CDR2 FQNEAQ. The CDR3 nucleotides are TGTGCCAGCAGCGGCCGGGCGGGAAACAGCAATCAGCCCCAGCATTTT. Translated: CASSGRAGNSNQPQHF.

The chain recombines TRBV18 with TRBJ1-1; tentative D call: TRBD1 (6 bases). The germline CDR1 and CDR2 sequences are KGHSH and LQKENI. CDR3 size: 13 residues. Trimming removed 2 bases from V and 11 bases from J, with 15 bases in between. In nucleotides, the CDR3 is TGTGCCAGCTCACCAAGGGCGGACAGAGGGGCTTTCTTT. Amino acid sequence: CASSPRADRGAFF.

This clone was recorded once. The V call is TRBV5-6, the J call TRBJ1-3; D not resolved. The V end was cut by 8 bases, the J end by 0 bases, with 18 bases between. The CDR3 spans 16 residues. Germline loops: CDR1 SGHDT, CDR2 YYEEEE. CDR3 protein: CASRSRGFHSGNTIYF. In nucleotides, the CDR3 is TGTGCCAGTAGAAGTCGTGGGTTCCACTCTGGAAACACCATATATTTT.

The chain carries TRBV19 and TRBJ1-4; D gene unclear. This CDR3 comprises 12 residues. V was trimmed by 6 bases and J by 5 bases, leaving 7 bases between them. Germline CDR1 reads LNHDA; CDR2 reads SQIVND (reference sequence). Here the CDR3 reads CASRLGNEKLFF. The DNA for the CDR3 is TGTGCCAGTAGGCTAGGCAATGAAAAACTGTTTTTT.

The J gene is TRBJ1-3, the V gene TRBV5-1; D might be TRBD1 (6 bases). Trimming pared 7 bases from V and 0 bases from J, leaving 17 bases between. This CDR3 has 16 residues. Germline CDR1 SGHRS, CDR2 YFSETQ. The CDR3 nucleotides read TGCGCCAGCGCTGCGGGACACGTCTCCTCTGGAAACACCATATATTTT. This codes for CASAAGHVSSGNTIYF.

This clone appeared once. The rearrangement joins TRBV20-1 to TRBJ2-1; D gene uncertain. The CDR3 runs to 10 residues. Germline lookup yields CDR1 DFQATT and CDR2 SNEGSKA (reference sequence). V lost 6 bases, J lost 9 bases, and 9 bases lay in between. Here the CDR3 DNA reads TGCAGTGCCCTCCTTGCTGAGCAGTTCTTC. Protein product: CSALLAEQFF.

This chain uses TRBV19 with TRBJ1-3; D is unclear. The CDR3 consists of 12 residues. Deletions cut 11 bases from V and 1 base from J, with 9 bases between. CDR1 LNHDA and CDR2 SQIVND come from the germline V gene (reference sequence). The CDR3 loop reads CAAVASGNTIYF. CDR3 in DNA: TGTGCCGCCGTCGCGTCTGGAAACACCATATATTTT.

CDR3 sequence (DNA): TGCGCCAGCAGGACCTCAAGCACAGATACGCAGTATTTT. It is translated as CASRTSSTDTQYF. V is TRBV5-1 and J is TRBJ2-3; D is uncertain. Trimming pared 5 bases from V and 0 bases from J, leaving 7 bases between. The CDR3 has 13 residues. Germline V CDR1 and CDR2: SGHRS, YFSETQ.

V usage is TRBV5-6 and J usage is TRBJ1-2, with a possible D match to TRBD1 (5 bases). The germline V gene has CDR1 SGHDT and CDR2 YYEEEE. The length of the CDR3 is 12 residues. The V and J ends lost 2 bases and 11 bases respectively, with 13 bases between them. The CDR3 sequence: CASSLESRVYTF. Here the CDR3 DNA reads TGTGCCAGCAGCTTAGAATCCAGGGTGTACACCTTC. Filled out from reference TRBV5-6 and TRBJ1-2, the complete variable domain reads DAGVTQSPTHLIKTRGQQVTLRCSPKSGHDTVSWYQQALGQGPQFIFQYYEEEERQRGNFPDRFSGHQFPNYSSELNVNALLLGDSALYLCASSLESRVYTFGSGTRLTVV.

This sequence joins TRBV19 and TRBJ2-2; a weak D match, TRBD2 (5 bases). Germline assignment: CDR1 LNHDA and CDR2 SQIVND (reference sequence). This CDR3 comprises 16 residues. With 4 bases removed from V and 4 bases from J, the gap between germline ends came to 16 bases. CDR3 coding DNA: TGTGCCAGTAGTACGGAATCCCACGGGGTCACCGGGGAGCTGTTTTTT. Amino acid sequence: CASSTESHGVTGELFF.

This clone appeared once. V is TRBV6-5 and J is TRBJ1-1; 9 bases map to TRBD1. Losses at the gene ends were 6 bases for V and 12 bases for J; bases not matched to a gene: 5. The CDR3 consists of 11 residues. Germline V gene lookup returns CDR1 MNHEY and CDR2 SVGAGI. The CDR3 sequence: CASRQGTGTFF. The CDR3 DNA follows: TGTGCCAGCAGACAAGGGACAGGGACTTTCTTT.

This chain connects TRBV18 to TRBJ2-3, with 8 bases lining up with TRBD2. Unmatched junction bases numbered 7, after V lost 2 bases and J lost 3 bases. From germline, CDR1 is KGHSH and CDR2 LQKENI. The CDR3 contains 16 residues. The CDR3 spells CASSPTSTGGTDTQYF. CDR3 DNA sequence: TGTGCCAGCTCACCAACTAGTACGGGGGGGACAGATACGCAGTATTTT.

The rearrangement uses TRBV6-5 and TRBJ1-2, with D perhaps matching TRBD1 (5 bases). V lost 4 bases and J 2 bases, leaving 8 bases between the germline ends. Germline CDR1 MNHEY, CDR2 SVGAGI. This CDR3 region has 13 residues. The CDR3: CASSWGRNYGYTF. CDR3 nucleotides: TGTGCCAGCAGTTGGGGACGGAACTATGGCTACACCTTC.

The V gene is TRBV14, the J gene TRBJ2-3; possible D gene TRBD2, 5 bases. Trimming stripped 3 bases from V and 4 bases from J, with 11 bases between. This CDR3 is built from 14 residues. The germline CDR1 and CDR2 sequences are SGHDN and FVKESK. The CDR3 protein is CASSQSGGADTQYF. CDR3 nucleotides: TGTGCCAGCAGCCAGAGCGGAGGCGCAGATACGCAGTATTTT.

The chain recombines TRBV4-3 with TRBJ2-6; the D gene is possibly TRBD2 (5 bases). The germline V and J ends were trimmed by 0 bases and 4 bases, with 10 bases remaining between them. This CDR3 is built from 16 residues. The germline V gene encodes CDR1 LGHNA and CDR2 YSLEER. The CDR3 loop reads CASSQDHGVGANVLTF. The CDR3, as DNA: TGCGCCAGCAGCCAAGATCACGGGGTCGGGGCCAACGTCCTGACTTTC.

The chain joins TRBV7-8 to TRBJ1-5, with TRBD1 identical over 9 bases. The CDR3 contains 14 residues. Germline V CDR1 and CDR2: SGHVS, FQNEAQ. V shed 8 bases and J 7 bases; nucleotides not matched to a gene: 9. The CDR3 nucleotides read TGTGCCAGCGCCCTAACAGGGGGCTTGCAGCCCCAGCATTTT. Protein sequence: CASALTGGLQPQHF.

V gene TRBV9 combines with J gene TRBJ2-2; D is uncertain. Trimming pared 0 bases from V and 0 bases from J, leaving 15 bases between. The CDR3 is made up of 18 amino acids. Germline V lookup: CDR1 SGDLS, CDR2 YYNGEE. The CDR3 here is CASSVGASGGSNTGELFF. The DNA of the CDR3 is TGTGCCAGCAGCGTAGGCGCGAGTGGCGGATCGAACACCGGGGAGCTGTTTTTT.